Below are 13 T cell receptor beta chains sequenced from a single sample in a study of cytomegalovirus exposure and HLA in healthy donors. A multiplex PCR was run with 60 Vbeta primers and 13 Jbeta primers. Libraries were prepared by immunoSEQ multiplex PCR; TCRdb keeps only in-frame clonotypes and omits some of them. Of around 150,000 clones listed, roughly 75% are singletons. Input material: PBMCs. These receptors came from a man under 40 in good health and CMV-seronegative.

The V call is TRBV18, the J call TRBJ2-3; 9 bases map to TRBD1. The germline V gene encodes CDR1 KGHSH and CDR2 LQKENI. V was clipped by 3 bases and J by 4 bases; unmatched bases: 2. This CDR3 has 14 amino acids. In nucleotides, the CDR3 is TGTGCCAGCTCACCGAGGGACAGGGCAGATACGCAGTATTTT. It yields the protein CASSPRDRADTQYF.

This clone was picked up a small number of times. The chain is built from TRBV19 and TRBJ1-1; 8 bases are shared with TRBD1. The CDR3 is made up of 13 amino acids. CDR1 is LNHDA and CDR2 is SQIVND in the germline V gene (reference sequence). Trimming removed 5 bases from V and 7 bases from J; junction bases left unmatched: 6. The CDR3 DNA reads TGTGCCAGTAGTGCAGGACAGGGTTTTGAAGCTTTCTTT. Its translation: CASSAGQGFEAFF.

This clone was seen a single time. The CDR3 DNA reads as TGTGCCAGCAGCGCAGACACGAACACCGGGGAGCTGTTTTTT. Translated: CASSADTNTGELFF. This chain links TRBV9 with TRBJ2-2, with D unclear. Germline lookup yields CDR1 SGDLS and CDR2 YYNGEE. CDR3 size: 14 residues. V was pared by 3 bases and J by 0 bases, with 6 bases between.

The rearrangement links TRBV29-1 to TRBJ1-1; 8 bases map to TRBD1. The ends lost 0 bases at V and 4 bases at J; junction bases unmatched: 4. There are 14 residues in the CDR3. CDR1 is SQVTM and CDR2 is ANQGSEA in the germline V gene. The CDR3 sequence: CSVEEQGAGTEAFF. The CDR3, as DNA: TGCAGCGTTGAAGAGCAGGGGGCGGGCACTGAAGCTTTCTTT.

This chain connects TRBV2 to TRBJ2-5; tentative D call: TRBD2 (5 bases). The germline CDR1 and CDR2 sequences are SNHLY and FYNNEI. CDR3 length equals 14 residues. Between the trimmed V and J ends, which lost 7 bases and 4 bases, there was a span of 16 bases. CDR3 DNA sequence: TGTGCCAGCAACTGGCTGACTACCAGAGAGACCCAGTACTTC. Residues: CASNWLTTRETQYF. The variable domain in full, with the rest retrieved from reference TRBV2 and TRBJ2-5, is EPEVTQTPSHQVTQMGQEVILRCVPISNHLYFYWYRQILGQKVEFLVSFYNNEISEKSEIFDDQFSVERPDGSNFTLKIRSTKLEDSAMYFCASNWLTTRETQYFGPGTRLLVL.

The gene calls are TRBV15 and TRBJ1-3; D is unresolved. The CDR3 is made up of 15 amino acids. The ends were cut back, 0 bases at V and 2 bases at J, with 8 bases in the middle. CDR1 and CDR2 from the germline V gene are LNHNV and YYDKDF (reference sequence). CDR3 sequence: CATSRDPQAGNTIYF. As DNA, the CDR3 is TGTGCCACCAGCAGAGATCCGCAGGCTGGAAACACCATATATTTT.

This clone was observed a single time. This chain connects TRBV6-1 to TRBJ2-7, with 7 bases fitting TRBD2. V lost 0 bases, J lost 0 bases, and 2 bases stayed unmatched. This CDR3 has 15 residues. Germline V lookup: CDR1 MNHNS, CDR2 SASEGT. CDR3 sequence: CASSEARGSSYEQYF. Here the CDR3 DNA reads TGTGCCAGCAGTGAAGCGCGGGGGAGCTCCTACGAGCAGTACTTC.

The chain employs TRBV7-2 and TRBJ1-2; 10 bases are a match to TRBD1. V gave up 5 bases and J gave up 3 bases; unmatched junction bases: 6. There are 15 residues in the CDR3. Germline-derived CDR1 and CDR2 are SGHTA and FQGNSA. CDR3 sequence: CASSTRTGGDYGYTF. As DNA, the CDR3 is TGTGCCAGCAGCACAAGGACAGGGGGGGACTATGGCTACACCTTC.

The chain links TRBV28 to TRBJ1-2; a weak D match, TRBD1 (5 bases). The CDR3 consists of 12 residues. Trimming stripped 8 bases from V and 3 bases from J, with 10 bases between. Germline V gene lookup returns CDR1 MDHEN and CDR2 SYDVKM. This CDR3 is CASVAGDYGYTF. CDR3 DNA sequence: TGTGCCAGCGTAGCGGGGGACTATGGCTACACCTTC.

A few counts support this clone. For the CDR3, the DNA is TGCGCCAGCAGCCCGTCAACAGGGGGCACTGAAGCTTTCTTT. Protein product: CASSPSTGGTEAFF. The rearrangement links TRBV5-1 to TRBJ1-1; 8 bases match TRBD1. Germline CDR1 is SGHRS and CDR2 is YFSETQ. The J segment lost 4 bases and the V segment lost 4 bases, leaving 6 bases of the junction unmatched. This CDR3 contains 14 residues.

The chain couples TRBV28 to TRBJ1-2, with D tentatively TRBD1 (5 bases). V lost 7 bases to trimming and J lost 6 bases, with 15 bases between them. Germline CDR1 and CDR2: MDHEN and SYDVKM. The CDR3 totals 13 residues. The CDR3 region is CASIPWQGDGYTF. DNA for the CDR3: TGTGCCAGCATCCCCTGGCAGGGTGATGGCTACACCTTC.

The CDR3 protein is CASSLGTGGSTEAFF. CDR3 sequence (DNA): TGCGCCAGCAGCTTGGGGACAGGGGGAAGCACTGAAGCTTTCTTT. The J gene is TRBJ1-1, the V gene TRBV5-1; 10 nucleotides match TRBD1. Germline CDR1 SGHRS, CDR2 YFSETQ. The CDR3 length is 15 residues. The V and J ends lost 0 bases and 4 bases, in that order; junction bases with no gene match: 3.

The genes are TRBV6-6 and TRBJ1-4; 10 nucleotides match TRBD1. This CDR3 has 15 amino acids. V trimming: 6 bases; J trimming: 2 bases; junction bases outside the gene matches: 3. Germline V lookup: CDR1 MNHNY, CDR2 SVGAGI (reference sequence). The CDR3 loop is CASRTGGLTNEKLFF. The CDR3, as DNA: TGTGCCAGCAGGACAGGGGGCCTGACTAATGAAAAACTGTTTTTT.